A selection of T cell receptor beta chains follows, all from one sample in a study of T-cell reconstitution after alpha-beta-depleted transplantation in children. TCRdb ran MiXCR on the PCR reads and lists one entry per CDR3 protein. This sample yields around 530,000 distinct CDR3 sequences, of which approximately 32% are seen a single time; about 2.3% belongs to the top ten. The starting material was PBMCs from the stem cell graft donor, obtained from the stem cell graft. The receptors come from a human donor who donated a stem cell graft to a child with aplastic anemia. Both conserved end residues are part of each CDR3. Fields, in order: J gene, V gene, CDR3 protein.

TRBJ2-1,TRBV7-2,CASSLAGGLYNEQFF
TRBJ2-2,TRBV5-1,CASSPRGGTNTGELFF
TRBJ2-2,TRBV6-2/TRBV6-3,CASSYGYSVNAGELFF
TRBJ1-1,TRBV4-1,CASSQMRDTEAFF
TRBJ1-2,TRBV20-1,CSAREQQGDGGYTF
TRBJ2-1,TRBV18,CASSSSSGSANEQFF
TRBJ1-1,TRBV11-2,CASSLGGSGTSTEAFF
TRBJ2-7,TRBV4-2,CASTILLGGTYEQYF
TRBJ2-1,TRBV6-1,CASRIIAESSYNEQFF
TRBJ1-2,TRBV7-2,CASSRDRGNYGYTF
TRBJ2-1,TRBV12-3/TRBV12-4,CASSLIPDSRNEQFF
TRBJ2-1,TRBV12-3/TRBV12-4,CASSFGQGGNEQFF
TRBJ2-3,TRBV12-3/TRBV12-4,CASSEQGISADTQYF
TRBJ2-1,TRBV5-4,CVGTSGERVSYNEQFF
TRBJ1-1,TRBV6-5,CASSSNRVNTEAFF
TRBJ2-5,TRBV5-8,CASSLDQGDQETQYF
TRBJ2-7,TRBV6-1,CASREEGQGLTYEQYF
TRBJ2-2,TRBV4-2,CASSLVSLAGAAAGELFF
TRBJ2-5,TRBV29-1,CSVAGLARQETQYF
TRBJ1-6,TRBV6-1,CASTRSFSSYNSPLHF
TRBJ2-3,TRBV10-1,CASSKHSGDTDTQYF
TRBJ1-4,TRBV6-1,CASSATGGGKLFF
TRBJ2-1,TRBV9,CASSVRGLADNEQFF
TRBJ1-2,TRBV6-4,CASRGDTDTYGYTF
TRBJ2-5,TRBV7-2,CASSLARTSETQYF
TRBJ1-2,TRBV2,CASSERGRREYGYTF
TRBJ2-5,TRBV5-1,CASSLERSSGPNAETQYF
TRBJ1-5,TRBV12-3/TRBV12-4,CASSTTGRSNQPQHF
TRBJ2-4,TRBV30,CAWTGTGGNIQYF
TRBJ1-1,TRBV25-1,CASRLGREAFF
TRBJ1-5,TRBV20-1,CSARDYRTLNQPQHF
TRBJ1-3,TRBV27,CASSLLPGQGNTIYF
TRBJ2-3,TRBV7-8,CASSPVWDRGPTQYF
TRBJ1-5,TRBV7-9,CASSMTNQPQHF
TRBJ2-1,TRBV6-5,CASSYSRSSGTEQFF
TRBJ2-1,TRBV7-9,CASSLTGEGRGEQFF